The 21 T cell receptor beta chains presented below share a single source sample, sequenced in a study of T-cell memory formation after mild COVID-19. TCRdb reprocessed the 5' RACE reads with MiXCR, giving one entry per CDR3 protein. The sample contains around 150,000 distinct CDR3 sequences, roughly 28% of which appear only once. Sequencing input: PBMCs or a T cell subset sorted from them (not recorded which). These receptors came from an adult woman who had mild COVID-19 (a few samples of this study predate the infection). Cell type and time point are not known.

This clonotype was recorded a few times. The rearrangement uses TRBV7-6 and TRBJ2-1; no clear D gene. V lost 1 base and J lost 0, with 10 bases in between. From germline, CDR1 is SGHVS and CDR2 FNYEAQ. This CDR3 has 16 residues. For the CDR3, the DNA is TGTGCCAGCAGCTTAGGACTTACGAGCTCCTACAATGAGCAGTTCTTC. This encodes CASSLGLTSSYNEQFF.

This clonotype was counted ten times or more. The V gene is TRBV3-1, the J gene TRBJ2-1; 7 nucleotides match TRBD1. Germline CDR1 LGHDT, CDR2 YNNKEL (reference sequence). This CDR3 is 15 amino acids long. V shed 4 bases, J shed 0 bases, and the junction held 3 bases outside the gene matches. DNA for the CDR3: TGTGCCAGCAGCCTGAGGGGGCTCTCCTACAATGAGCAGTTCTTC. Translating gives CASSLRGLSYNEQFF.

The chain links TRBV21-1 to TRBJ2-6; the D call in the table, TRBD1, was not verified against the DNA. TRBV21-1 is termed a pseudogene. The CDR3 consists of 17 residues. The CDR3 DNA reads TGTGCCAGCAGCACAAGGGGGACCACGCCTGGGGCCAACGTCCTGACTTTC. Residues: CASSTRGTTPGANVLTF.

At least ten counts were recorded for this clonotype. The V and J genes are TRBV24-1 and TRBJ2-3, with D possibly being TRBD1 (5 bases). V shed 3 bases and J shed 2 bases, with 11 bases lying between them. Per germline, CDR1 KGHDR and CDR2 SFDVKD. There are 15 residues in the CDR3. CDR3 nucleotides: TGTGCCACCAGTGATGAGGACAAAAACACAGATACGCAGTATTTT. Amino acid sequence: CATSDEDKNTDTQYF.

The V gene is TRBV4-3, the J gene TRBJ1-3, with D tentatively TRBD1 (5 bases). Trimming took 0 bases from V and 0 from J, leaving 12 bases between them. The CDR3 covers 17 residues. Germline V CDR1 and CDR2: LGHNA, YSLEER. In DNA, the CDR3 is TGCGCCAGCAGCCAAGATCTGGGGGTCCTCTCTGGAAACACCATATATTTT. It encodes CASSQDLGVLSGNTIYF.

This clonotype occurred many times. The genes are TRBV6-6 and TRBJ1-5; possible D gene TRBD1, 6 bases. Trimming cost V 4 bases and J 3 bases, with 13 bases left between them. This CDR3 is 15 amino acids long. Germline CDR1 reads MNHNY; CDR2 reads SVGAGI (reference sequence). CDR3 residues: CASSWVDSINQPQHF. The DNA for the CDR3 is TGTGCCAGCAGTTGGGTGGACAGTATCAATCAGCCCCAGCATTTT.

The rearrangement joins TRBV20-1 to TRBJ2-2, with TRBD1 identical over 7 bases. Germline assignment: CDR1 DFQATT and CDR2 SNEGSKA (reference sequence). Trimming cost V 6 bases and J 6 bases; bases outside gene matches: 1. This CDR3 contains 11 residues. The CDR3 DNA follows: TGCAGTGCCACAGGGGCCGGGGAGCTGTTTTTT. Translated, it gives CSATGAGELFF.

This clonotype was seen once. The chain is built from TRBV24-1 and TRBJ2-3; D call uncertain. The CDR3 is 13 amino acids. The V end lost 10 bases, the J end lost 0 bases, and 10 bases lay between the germline ends. Germline V gives CDR1 KGHDR, CDR2 SFDVKD. The CDR3 DNA follows: TGTGCCACGCAACAACGGAGCACAGATACGCAGTATTTT. Protein product: CATQQRSTDTQYF.

This chain joins TRBV5-1 and TRBJ2-2; D is perhaps TRBD1 (5 bases). This CDR3 comprises 16 residues. V lost 0 bases, J lost 5 bases, and 14 bases lay in between. Germline CDR1 and CDR2: SGHRS and YFSETQ. CDR3 in DNA: TGCGCCAGCAGCTTGGGGCCCCCAGGGCGGACCGGGGAGCTGTTTTTT. It codes for CASSLGPPGRTGELFF.

This clonotype has just a few counts. The chain is built from TRBV12-3 or TRBV12-4 and TRBJ1-1; D remains ambiguous. Trimming removed 4 bases from V and 10 bases from J, with 16 bases in between. This CDR3 has 13 amino acids. CDR3 nucleotide sequence: TGTGCCAGCAGTTACCGGACGGACCCAGCAGCTTTCTTT. It specifies CASSYRTDPAAFF.

The V gene is TRBV11-1, the J gene TRBJ2-7, with TRBD1 identical over 9 bases. Germline values: CDR1 SGHAT, CDR2 FQDESV (reference sequence). The CDR3 loop spans 13 amino acids. With 7 bases clipped from V and 4 bases from J, the junction kept 5 bases outside the gene matches. CDR3 sequence reads: CASTLGQGYEQYF. CDR3 nucleotides: TGTGCCAGCACCCTTGGACAGGGGTACGAGCAGTACTTC.

This clonotype was counted a few times. V usage is TRBV10-2 and J usage is TRBJ2-7, with D perhaps assigned TRBD1 or TRBD2 (6 bases each). The CDR3 length is 15 residues. Deletions cut 1 base from V and 0 bases from J, with 10 bases between. Germline values: CDR1 WSHSY, CDR2 SAAADI. The CDR3 is CASSELGGSSYEQYF. Written as DNA, the CDR3 is TGCGCCAGCAGTGAGTTAGGGGGGAGCTCCTACGAGCAGTACTTC.

Only a few counts were recorded for this clonotype. This rearrangement joins TRBV6-5 to TRBJ2-7, with D perhaps TRBD1 (5 bases). The CDR3 consists of 15 residues. In germline, CDR1 is MNHEY, CDR2 SVGAGI. The V end was cut by 2 bases, the J end by 0 bases, with 11 bases between. CDR3 bases: TGTGCCAGCAGTTACCAATGGACAACCTCCTACGAGCAGTACTTC. Translation gives CASSYQWTTSYEQYF.

This chain links TRBV5-5 with TRBJ2-2; TRBD2 matches at 9 bases. Trimming cost V 2 bases and J 6 bases; bases outside gene matches: 8. Germline V gene data show CDR1 as SGHKS and CDR2 as YYEKEE (reference sequence). This CDR3 contains 16 residues. In DNA form, the CDR3 reads TGTGCCAGCAGCTTCCCCATAGCGGGAGAGGCCGGGGAGCTGTTTTTT. This sequence encodes CASSFPIAGEAGELFF.

This sequence joins TRBV5-6 and TRBJ2-3; 14 nucleotides match TRBD2. Germline CDR1 SGHDT, CDR2 YYEEEE. V was clipped by 3 bases and J by 3 bases; unmatched bases: 0. This CDR3 has 15 amino acids. CDR3 DNA: TGTGCCAGCAGCTGGACTAGCGGGGGGACAGATACGCAGTATTTT. Translation: CASSWTSGGTDTQYF.

This clonotype was observed a few times. Relative to the germline gene, one junction end is altered; a read error may explain this. The rearrangement uses TRBV15 and TRBJ2-7; 8 nucleotides line up with TRBD2. The germline V gene has CDR1 LNHNV and CDR2 YYDKDF (reference sequence). The CDR3 consists of 15 residues. DNA of the CDR3: TGTGCCACCAGGAGAGAGATAGCGGGATCCTACGAGCAGTACTTC. Translating it yields CATRREIAGSYEQYF.

The chain links TRBV6-2 or TRBV6-3 to TRBJ2-1, with 9 nucleotides matching TRBD2. The CDR3 is made up of 14 amino acids. J lost 9 bases, V lost 7 bases, and 10 bases had no gene match. The germline V gene encodes CDR1 MNHEY and CDR2 SVGEGT. As DNA, the CDR3 is TGTGCCAGCACCCAACTGGGCGGGAGGGTTGAGCAGTTCTTC. Amino acid sequence: CASTQLGGRVEQFF.

The chain combines TRBV20-1 with TRBJ2-2, with D hard to call. Germline loops: CDR1 DFQATT, CDR2 SNEGSKA (reference sequence). Trimming removed 0 bases from V and 1 base from J, with 9 bases in between. The CDR3 totals 15 residues. The CDR3 loop reads CSARDWTVNTGELFF. The CDR3 region has the DNA TGCAGTGCTAGAGATTGGACGGTGAACACCGGGGAGCTGTTTTTT.

The sample holds many counts of this clonotype. The rearrangement links TRBV12-3 or TRBV12-4 to TRBJ2-7; the D is unclear. The V gene lost 3 bases and the J gene lost 3 bases, with 9 bases spanning the gap. This CDR3 is 13 amino acids long. CDR3 amino acids: CASSFDESYEQYF. In DNA form, the CDR3 reads TGTGCCAGCAGTTTCGATGAGAGCTACGAGCAGTACTTC.

The genes are TRBV7-9 and TRBJ2-5; D uncertain. This CDR3 contains 14 residues. The V end was cut by 5 bases, the J end by 1 base, with 11 bases between. Germline loops: CDR1 SEHNR, CDR2 FQNEAQ (reference sequence). DNA of the CDR3: TGTGCCAGCAGCCTCCCAGTTCCCCAAGAGACCCAGTACTTC. It encodes CASSLPVPQETQYF.

The chain joins TRBV29-1 to TRBJ1-1; D might be TRBD1 (5 bases). Germline values: CDR1 SQVTM, CDR2 ANQGSEA. The CDR3 is 13 amino acids. The V end lost 5 bases, the J end lost 5 bases, and 15 bases lay between the germline ends. CDR3 bases: TGCAGCGTTAGCCCCGGGGGACGGACTGAAGCTTTCTTT. This sequence encodes CSVSPGGRTEAFF.